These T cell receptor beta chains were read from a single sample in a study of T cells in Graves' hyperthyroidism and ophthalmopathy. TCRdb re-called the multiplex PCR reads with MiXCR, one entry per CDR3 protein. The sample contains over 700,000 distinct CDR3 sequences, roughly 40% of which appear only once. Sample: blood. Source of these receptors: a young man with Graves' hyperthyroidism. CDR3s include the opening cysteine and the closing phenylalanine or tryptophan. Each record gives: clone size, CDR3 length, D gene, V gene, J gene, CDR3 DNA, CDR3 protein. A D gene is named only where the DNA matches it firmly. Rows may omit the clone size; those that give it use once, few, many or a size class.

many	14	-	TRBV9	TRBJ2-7	TGTGCCAGCAGCGTAGGCCGGGGTGGGGACGAGCAGTACTTC	CASSVGRGGDEQYF
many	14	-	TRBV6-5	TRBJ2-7	TGTGCCAGCAGTTACGGGACAACGGCCTACGAGCAGTACTTC	CASSYGTTAYEQYF
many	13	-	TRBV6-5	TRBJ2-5	TGTGCCAGCAGTCCAGGGTACGAGGAGACCCAGTACTTC	CASSPGYEETQYF
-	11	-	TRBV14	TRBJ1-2	TGTGCCGGCAGCCAAGGAGGCGGCTACACCTTC	CAGSQGGGYTF
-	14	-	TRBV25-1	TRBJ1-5	TGTGCTAGAGTTGAAGGGGCAGGAAATCAGCCCCAGCATTTT	CARVEGAGNQPQHF
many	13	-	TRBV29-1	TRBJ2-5	TGCAGCGTTGAAGATCGGGTTGGAGAGACCCAGTACTTC	CSVEDRVGETQYF
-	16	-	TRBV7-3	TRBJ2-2	TGTGCCAGCAGCCCAGTCCCAGGCTTGAACACCGGGGAGCTGTTTTTT	CASSPVPGLNTGELFF
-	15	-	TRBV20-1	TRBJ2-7	TGCAGTGCTAGAGATTCTGCCGGGGGCCTCATGGAGCAGTACTTC	CSARDSAGGLMEQYF
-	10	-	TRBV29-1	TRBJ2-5	TGCAGCAGCCGGGGTGAGACCCAGTACTTC	CSSRGETQYF
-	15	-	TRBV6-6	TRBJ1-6	TGTGCCAGCAGTATAGCGCTTAGGCAGGGGACACCCCTCCACTTT	CASSIALRQGTPLHF
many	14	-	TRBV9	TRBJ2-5	TGTGCCAGCAGCGTGACGGGGAACCAAGAGACCCAGTACTTC	CASSVTGNQETQYF
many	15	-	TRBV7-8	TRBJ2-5	TGTGCCAGCAGTTTTTACGAGCGGAACCAAGAGACCCAGTACTTC	CASSFYERNQETQYF
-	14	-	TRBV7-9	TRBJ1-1	TGTGCCAGCAGTCAACCCGCGGGGGGGGGATTGCCTTACTTT	CASSQPAGGGLPYF
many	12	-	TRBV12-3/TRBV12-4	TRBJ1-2	TGTGCCAGCAGGGGGGATTCTTATGGCTACACCTTC	CASRGDSYGYTF
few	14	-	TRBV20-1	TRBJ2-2	TGCAGTGCGAGGGTGGGTCGAGGGACCGGGGAGCTGTTTTTT	CSARVGRGTGELFF
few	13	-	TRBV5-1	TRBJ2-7	TGTGCCAGCAGCTTGTCGCCAGGGAGCGAGCAGTACTTC	CASSLSPGSEQYF
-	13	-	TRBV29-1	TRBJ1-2	TGCAGCTCCCCCTTGGCCGGAAACTATGGCTACACCTTC	CSSPLAGNYGYTF
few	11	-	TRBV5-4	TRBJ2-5	TGTGCCAGCAGCAGGGGGGCCTCGCAGCGCTTC	CASSRGASQRF
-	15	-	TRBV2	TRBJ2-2	TGTGCCAGCTCCAAAAGGGGGGTGAACACCGGGGAGCTGTTTTTT	CASSKRGVNTGELFF
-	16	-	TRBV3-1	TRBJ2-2	TGTGCCAGCAGCCAAGATCCGAGGAGACTCACCGGGGAGCTGTTTTTT	CASSQDPRRLTGELFF
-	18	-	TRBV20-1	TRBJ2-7	TGCAGTGCTAGAGATGAAGGGGAGACAAGGGGCAACTCCTACGAGCAGTACTTC	CSARDEGETRGNSYEQYF
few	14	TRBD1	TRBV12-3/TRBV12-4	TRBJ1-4	TGTGCCAGCAGTTTAAAGGGGGCTGGGGAAAAACTGTTTTTT	CASSLKGAGEKLFF
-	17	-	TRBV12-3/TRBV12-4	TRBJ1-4	TGTGCCAGCAGCCACGCACGCGGGGGCTCGGCTAATGAAAAACTGTTTTTT	CASSHARGGSANEKLFF
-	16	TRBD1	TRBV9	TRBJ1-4	TGTGCCAGCAGCGTAGACGGGACAGGGGAAAATGAAAAACTGTTTTTT	CASSVDGTGENEKLFF
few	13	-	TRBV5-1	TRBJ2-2	TGCGCCAGCAGCTTAGGCCTCTCCACAGAGCTGTTTTTT	CASSLGLSTELFF
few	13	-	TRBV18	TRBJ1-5	TGTGCCAGCTCACCTTTAAGCGATCAGCCCCAGCATTTT	CASSPLSDQPQHF
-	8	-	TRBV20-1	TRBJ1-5	TGCAGTGCTGGGGCCCAGCATTTT	CSAGAQHF
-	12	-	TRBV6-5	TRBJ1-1	TGTGCCATCAGTTATGAGGTCACTGAAGCTTTCTTT	CAISYEVTEAFF
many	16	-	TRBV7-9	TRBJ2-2	TGTGCCAGCAGCTCCTTCGACAGAACGAACACCGGGGAGCTGTTTTTT	CASSSFDRTNTGELFF
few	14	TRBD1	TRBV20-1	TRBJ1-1	TGCAGTGCCACGGACAGGGGGGAGAGTACTGAAGCTTTCTTT	CSATDRGESTEAFF
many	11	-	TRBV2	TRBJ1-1	TGTGCCAGCGGGACGAACACTGAAGCTTTCTTT	CASGTNTEAFF
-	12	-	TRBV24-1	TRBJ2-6	TGTGCCACCAGTGAGGGGGCCAACGTCCTGACTTTC	CATSEGANVLTF
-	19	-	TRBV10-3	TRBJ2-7	TGTGCCATCAGTGATTCGACACAGGGGGCAGCGGGGGGGACCTACGAGCAGTACTTC	CAISDSTQGAAGGTYEQYF
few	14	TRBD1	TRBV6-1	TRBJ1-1	TGTGCCAGCAGTTTACGCCGGGACAGGGGAAGAGCTTTCTTT	CASSLRRDRGRAFF
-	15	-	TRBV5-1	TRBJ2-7	TGCGCCAGCAGCCGCCGACTCCAGGGGCCCTACGAGCAGTACTTC	CASSRRLQGPYEQYF
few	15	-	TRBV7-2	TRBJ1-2	TGTGCCAGCAGCCCGGCCGCGGACCGAATCTATGGCTACACCTTC	CASSPAADRIYGYTF
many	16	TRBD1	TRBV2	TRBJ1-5	TGTGCCAGCAGCGACCTTCAGACAGGGGCTAGTCAGCCCCAGCATTTT	CASSDLQTGASQPQHF
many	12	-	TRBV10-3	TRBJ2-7	TGTGCCATCAGCCCTAGTGGGTACGAGCAGTACTTC	CAISPSGYEQYF
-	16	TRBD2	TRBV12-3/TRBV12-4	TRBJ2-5	TGTGCCAGCTCCTCCGGGCGGGAGGGCTTCCCAGAGACCCAGTACTTC	CASSSGREGFPETQYF
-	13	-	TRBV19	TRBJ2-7	TGTGCCAGTAGTATACAGGGGCGTTACGAGCAGCACTTC	CASSIQGRYEQHF
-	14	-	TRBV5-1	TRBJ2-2	TGCGCCAGCAGCTTGTTAGTAGGGACCGGGGAGCTGTTTTTT	CASSLLVGTGELFF
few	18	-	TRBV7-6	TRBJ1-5	TGTGCCAGCAGCTCTCTTCAAGCGGGTTCCTTACGGGAACAGCCCCAGCATTTT	CASSSLQAGSLREQPQHF
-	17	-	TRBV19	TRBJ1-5	TGTGCCAGTAGTATAGATATCCTTGAGGTTTCCGGGCAGCCCCAGCATTTT	CASSIDILEVSGQPQHF
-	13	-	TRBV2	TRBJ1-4	TGTGCCAGGACCCCGGAGTCATCGGAAAAACTGTTTTTT	CARTPESSEKLFF
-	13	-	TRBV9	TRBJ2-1	TGTGCCAGCAGCGCCCCAGGGGTACCTGAGCAGTTCTTC	CASSAPGVPEQFF
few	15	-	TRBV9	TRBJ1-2	TGTGCCAGCAGCGCCGACGACAGAATTAACTATGGCTACACCTTC	CASSADDRINYGYTF
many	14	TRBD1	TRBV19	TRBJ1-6	TGTGCCAGCAGTCGACAGGGGGCGGATTCACCCCTCCACTTT	CASSRQGADSPLHF
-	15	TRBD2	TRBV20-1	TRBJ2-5	TGCAGTGCTAGAGGGACTAGCGGGATTCTAGAGACCCAGTACTTC	CSARGTSGILETQYF
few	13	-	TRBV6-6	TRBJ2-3	TGTGCCAGCAGCCAGGGACTCGCAGATACGCAGTATTTT	CASSQGLADTQYF
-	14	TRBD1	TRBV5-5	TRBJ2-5	TGCGCCACCTCTCGGGACAGGGGTACGGAGACCCAGTACTTC	CATSRDRGTETQYF
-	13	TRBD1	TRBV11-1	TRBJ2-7	TGTGCCAGCAGCCACGGGACAGACAACGAGCAGTACTTC	CASSHGTDNEQYF
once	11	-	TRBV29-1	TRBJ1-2	TGCAGCGTTGAATGGGGGACAGGCTACACCTTC	CSVEWGTGYTF
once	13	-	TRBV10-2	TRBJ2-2	TGTGCCAGCACATCGAGGTCCCCCGGGGAGCTGTTTTTT	CASTSRSPGELFF
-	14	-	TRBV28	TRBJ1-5	TGTGCCAGCAGTTTGAGGGGGGCGCGACAGCCCCAGCATTTT	CASSLRGARQPQHF
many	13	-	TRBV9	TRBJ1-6	TGTGCCAGCAGCCCGGACGGAGAGAGGGCCCTCCACTTT	CASSPDGERALHF
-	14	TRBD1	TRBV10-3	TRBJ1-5	TGTGCCATCAGTACGCAGGGGGGGGGACAGCCCCAGCATTTT	CAISTQGGGQPQHF
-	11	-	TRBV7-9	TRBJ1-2	TGTGCCAGCAGCGGCCACAGGGGCTACACCTTC	CASSGHRGYTF
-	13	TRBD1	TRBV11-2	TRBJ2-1	TGTGCCAGCCGGACAGGATTATACAATGAGCAGTTCTTC	CASRTGLYNEQFF